The subject of this entry is one T cell receptor (beta chain). This clone's antigen is unknown. No quality values exist for individual bases; no much larger clone is one base distant. The sample originates from a study of OX40 agonist ivuxolimab in advanced cancers. Notes on the research overall: The costimulatory receptor OX40 (CD134) was targeted by ivuxolimab, a fully human IgG2 agonistic monoclonal antibody. In the dose-escalation cohort, 82.7% of patients were male, and the mean age was approximately 60 years, with a range of about 20 to 79. Patients were allowed to have had prior anti-PD-1, anti-PD-L1 or anti-CTLA-4 therapy, and 40% of the dose-escalation patients had previously received checkpoint inhibitors. The monotherapy dose-escalation portion (N of about 49 patients) of the phase I ivuxolimab trial is reported in the paper. Intravenous ivuxolimab was administered to patients every 2 weeks at six dose levels: 0.01, 0.1, 0.3, 1.5, 3 and 10 mg/kg. The point of sequencing TCRbeta in the periphery was to test whether ivuxolimab changed TCR sequence diversity and drove clonal T-cell expansion. Partial responses occurred in three dose-escalation patients, of whom one had hepatocellular carcinoma and two had cutaneous melanoma. Of the approximately 50 patients in dose escalation, about 20 had hepatocellular carcinoma, approximately 15 had melanoma, 9 had renal cell carcinoma and 9 had head and neck cancer.

Genomic DNA was isolated from the sorted cells so that the TCRbeta CDR3 region could be sequenced. TCRbeta CDR3 regions were sequenced using the immunoSEQ Assay. The source is immuneACCESS, and TCRdb retained only in-frame sequences with V and J called. Part of the clones is not carried over; for the studies checked, unresolved V genes explain less than half of this, and the remainder is unexplained. In all, the sample holds about 67,000 clones, and 70% to 90% of those were seen once. Together, the top ten hold 2% to 2.5% of the sample. Overall results and qualifications from the work: In partial responders in the 0.1-3.0 mg/kg groups, normalized peripheral clonal expansion was found to be among the lowest, especially among CD8+ T cells. The antigen specificity of the peripheral T cells that underwent clonal expansion was not determined. At doses of 0.1 to 3.0 mg/kg, clonal expansion of both CD4+ and CD8+ T cells in blood was seen between baseline and week 6. Low levels of normalized T-cell clonal expansion were also seen in some patients who did not respond. After ivuxolimab, expanded clones were on average more numerous among CD8+ T cells than among CD4+ T cells.

Trimming costs V 2 bases and J 4 bases, and their ends lie 11 bases apart. From a lookup of the germline V gene, CDR1 and CDR2 are SQVTM and ANQGSEA. The CDR3 runs 13 residues from the cysteine to the phenylalanine. This entry keeps only the CDR3 DNA: 39 bases, framed from base 1. The trial excluded patients who had a history of autoimmune disease or who were on systemic immunosuppression. In every dose cohort, peripheral blood was drawn for TCR sequencing at baseline, cycle 4 day 1, and cycle 7 day 1. Samples were obtained from an open-label, multicenter, first-in-human phase I dose-escalation trial of ivuxolimab. Adults with locally advanced or metastatic head and neck squamous cell, hepatocellular, melanoma or renal cell carcinoma were enrolled in the trial. CD4+ and CD8+ T cells were sorted separately from peripheral blood before TCR sequencing.

The sequencing used CD4+ or CD8+ T cells sorted from blood, collected in a trial of the OX40 agonist ivuxolimab. The origin of this receptor is an adult with an advanced solid tumor such as melanoma, head and neck, liver or kidney cancer. The chain uses TRBV29-1 and TRBJ2-5; no D segment can be confidently identified. The sequenced DNA: TGCAGCGTTGAAAATCCTATAACAGAGACCCAGTACTTC. This translates into CSVENPITETQYF.